The clone carrying this T cell receptor (beta chain) was picked up a small number of times. Antigen specificity is unknown. Expressed TCRB transcripts were sequenced because the isolated RNA had all been reverse transcribed beforehand. Sequencing used immunoSEQ multiplex PCR; TCRdb keeps in-frame clones, though not all of them. The profile covers 230,000 or so clones, with around 16% appearing a single time and roughly 0.08% taken by the ten largest. This sample was included in a study of beta chain features in type 1 diabetes. The CDR3 is made up of 11 amino acids. V was shortened by 10 bases and J by 6 bases, with 10 bases between the two germline ends. Germline values: CDR1 SGHTA, CDR2 FQGNSA. Whole-study findings and limits: Moderate but significant shortening of TCRB CDR3s was recorded in all four CD4+ subsets from Type 1 diabetes patients.

This receptor was taken from a man under 40 with type 1 diabetes. The chain has TRBV7-2 and TRBJ2-4, with unresolved D. Sequenced: naive CD4+ T cells from blood. The CDR3 loop is CATEKGNIQYF. The CDR3 region has the DNA TGTGCCACCGAGAAGGGAAACATTCAGTACTTC.